This record covers a single T cell receptor beta chain. The sample belongs to a study of CD8 T cells in Susac syndrome. V shed 4 bases and J shed 4 bases, with 7 bases lying between them. CDR1 is SNHLY and CDR2 is FYNNEI in the germline V gene. The CDR3 has 13 residues. The RNA input was roughly 0.45 to 1 ug, and it was reverse transcribed with random hexamers. A single record per CDR3 protein comes from TCRdb applying MiXCR to the immunoSEQ multiplex PCR reads. The data hold roughly 200,000 distinct CDR3 sequences, with almost 96% observed a single time. Stable or active relapsing-remitting multiple sclerosis, untreated and meeting revised McDonald criteria, defined the controls. CD8+ and CD4+ T cells were negatively isolated; TEMRA cells were FACS-enriched.

The sequencing sample was made of CD4+ T cells from PBMCs. The clonotype comes from a human donor with multiple sclerosis. V is TRBV2 and J is TRBJ1-4, with D unclear. The CDR3, as DNA: TGTGCCAGCAGTGCCCAATTTAATGAAAAACTGTTTTTT. Amino acid sequence: CASSAQFNEKLFF.